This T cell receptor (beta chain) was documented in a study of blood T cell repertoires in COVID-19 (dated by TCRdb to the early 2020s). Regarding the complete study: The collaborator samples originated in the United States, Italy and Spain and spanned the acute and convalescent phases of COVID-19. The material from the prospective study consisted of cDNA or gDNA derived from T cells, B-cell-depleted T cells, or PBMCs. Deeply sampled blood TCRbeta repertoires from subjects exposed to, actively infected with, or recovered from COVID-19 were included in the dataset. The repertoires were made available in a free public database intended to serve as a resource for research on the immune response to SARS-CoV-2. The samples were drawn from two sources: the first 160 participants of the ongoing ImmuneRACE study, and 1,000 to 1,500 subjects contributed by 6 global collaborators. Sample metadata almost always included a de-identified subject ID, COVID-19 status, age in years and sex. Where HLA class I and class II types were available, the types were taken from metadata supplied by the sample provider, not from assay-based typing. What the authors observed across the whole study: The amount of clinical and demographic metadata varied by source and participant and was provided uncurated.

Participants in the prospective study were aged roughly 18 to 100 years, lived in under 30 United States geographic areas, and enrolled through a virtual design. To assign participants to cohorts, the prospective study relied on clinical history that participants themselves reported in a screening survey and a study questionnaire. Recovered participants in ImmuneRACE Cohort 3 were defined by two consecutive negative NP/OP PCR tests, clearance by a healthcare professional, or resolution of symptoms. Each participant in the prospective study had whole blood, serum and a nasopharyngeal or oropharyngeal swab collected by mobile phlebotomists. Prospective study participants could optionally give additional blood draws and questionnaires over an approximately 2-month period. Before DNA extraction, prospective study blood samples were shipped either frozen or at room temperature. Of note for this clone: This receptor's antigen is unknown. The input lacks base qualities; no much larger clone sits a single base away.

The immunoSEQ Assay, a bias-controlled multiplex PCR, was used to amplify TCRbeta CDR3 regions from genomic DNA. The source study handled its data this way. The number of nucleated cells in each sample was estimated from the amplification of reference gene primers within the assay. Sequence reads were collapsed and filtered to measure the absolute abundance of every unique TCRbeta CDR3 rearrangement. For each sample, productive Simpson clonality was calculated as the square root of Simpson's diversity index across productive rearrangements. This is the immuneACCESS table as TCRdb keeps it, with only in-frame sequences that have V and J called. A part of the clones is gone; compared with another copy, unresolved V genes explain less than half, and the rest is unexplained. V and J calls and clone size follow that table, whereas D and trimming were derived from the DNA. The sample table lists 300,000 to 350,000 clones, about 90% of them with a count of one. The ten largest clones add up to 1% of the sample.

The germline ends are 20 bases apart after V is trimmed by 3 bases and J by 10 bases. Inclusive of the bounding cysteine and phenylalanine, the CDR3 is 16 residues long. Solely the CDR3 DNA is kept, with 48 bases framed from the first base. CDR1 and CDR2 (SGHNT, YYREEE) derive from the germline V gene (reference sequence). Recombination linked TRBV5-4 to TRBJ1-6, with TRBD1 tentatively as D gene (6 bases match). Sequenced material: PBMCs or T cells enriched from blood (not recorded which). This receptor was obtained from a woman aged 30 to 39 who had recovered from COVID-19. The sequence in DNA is TGTGCCAGCAGCTCCTATGTGAGAGGGGGTGGCTCACCCCTCCACTTT. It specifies CASSSYVRGGGSPLHF.